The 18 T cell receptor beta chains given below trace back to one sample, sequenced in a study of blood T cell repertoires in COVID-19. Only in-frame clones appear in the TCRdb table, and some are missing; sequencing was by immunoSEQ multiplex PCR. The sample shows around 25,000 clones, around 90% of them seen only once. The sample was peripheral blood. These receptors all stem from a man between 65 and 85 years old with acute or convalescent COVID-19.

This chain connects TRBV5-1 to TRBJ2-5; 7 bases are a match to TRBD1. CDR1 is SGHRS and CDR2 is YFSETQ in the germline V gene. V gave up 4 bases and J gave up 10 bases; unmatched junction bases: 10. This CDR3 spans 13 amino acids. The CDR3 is CASSRGQAGGQYF. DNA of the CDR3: TGCGCCAGCAGCAGAGGACAGGCCGGAGGCCAGTACTTC. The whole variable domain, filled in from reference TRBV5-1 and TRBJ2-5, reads KAGVTQTPRYLIKTRGQQVTLSCSPISGHRSVSWYQQTPGQGLQFLFEYFSETQRNKGNFPGRFSGRQFSNSRSEMNVSTLELGDSALYLCASSRGQAGGQYFGPGTRLLVL.

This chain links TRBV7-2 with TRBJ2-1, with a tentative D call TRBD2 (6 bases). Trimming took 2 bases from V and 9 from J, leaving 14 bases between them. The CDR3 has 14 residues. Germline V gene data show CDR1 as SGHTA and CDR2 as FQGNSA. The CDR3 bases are TGTGCCAGCAGCTTACAACCTAGCGACGGTGAGCAGTTCTTC. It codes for CASSLQPSDGEQFF.

The CDR3 DNA follows: TGTGCCAGTAGTATTCAAAGCCAGGCGTGGCATTTT. Its translation is CASSIQSQAWHF. The chain couples TRBV19 to TRBJ1-5; D is unresolved. The CDR3 totals 12 residues. Germline V gene data show CDR1 as LNHDA and CDR2 as SQIVND (reference sequence). The ends were cut back, 3 bases at V and 15 bases at J, with 15 bases in the middle.

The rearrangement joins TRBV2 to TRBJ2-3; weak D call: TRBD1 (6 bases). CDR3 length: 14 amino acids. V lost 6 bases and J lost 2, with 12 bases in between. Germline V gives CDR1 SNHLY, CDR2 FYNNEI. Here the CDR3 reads CASSFEGVTDTQYF. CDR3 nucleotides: TGTGCCAGCAGCTTTGAGGGGGTCACAGATACGCAGTATTTT. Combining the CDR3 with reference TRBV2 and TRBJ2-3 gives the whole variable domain EPEVTQTPSHQVTQMGQEVILRCVPISNHLYFYWYRQILGQKVEFLVSFYNNEISEKSEIFDDQFSVERPDGSNFTLKIRSTKLEDSAMYFCASSFEGVTDTQYFGPGTRLTVL.

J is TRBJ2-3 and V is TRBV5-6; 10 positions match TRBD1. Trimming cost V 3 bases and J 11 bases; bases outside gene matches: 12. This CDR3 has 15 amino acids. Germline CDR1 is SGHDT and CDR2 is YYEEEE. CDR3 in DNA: TGTGCCAGCAGCTCGAGTCCCGGGACAGGGGTAAGGCAGTATTTT. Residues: CASSSSPGTGVRQYF. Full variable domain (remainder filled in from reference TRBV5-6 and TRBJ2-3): DAGVTQSPTHLIKTRGQQVTLRCSPKSGHDTVSWYQQALGQGPQFIFQYYEEEERQRGNFPDRFSGHQFPNYSSELNVNALLLGDSALYLCASSSSPGTGVRQYFGPGTRLTVL.

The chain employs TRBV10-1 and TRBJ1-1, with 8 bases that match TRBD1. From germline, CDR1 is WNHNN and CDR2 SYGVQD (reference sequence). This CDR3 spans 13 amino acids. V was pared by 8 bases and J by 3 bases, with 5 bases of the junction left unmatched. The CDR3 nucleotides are TGCGCCAGCGGACAGGGAGGGGACACTGAAGCTTTCTTT. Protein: CASGQGGDTEAFF.

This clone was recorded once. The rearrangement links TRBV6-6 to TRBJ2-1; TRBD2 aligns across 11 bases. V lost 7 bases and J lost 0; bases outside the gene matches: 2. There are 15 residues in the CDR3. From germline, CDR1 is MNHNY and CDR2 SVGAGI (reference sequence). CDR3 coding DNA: TGTGCCAGCACCGGACTAGCGGGCTCCTACAATGAGCAGTTCTTC. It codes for CASTGLAGSYNEQFF.

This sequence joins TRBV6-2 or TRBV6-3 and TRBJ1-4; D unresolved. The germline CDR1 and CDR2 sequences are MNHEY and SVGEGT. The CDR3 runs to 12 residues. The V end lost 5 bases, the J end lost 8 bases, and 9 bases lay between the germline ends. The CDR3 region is CASSRDQEKLFF. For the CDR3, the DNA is TGTGCCAGCAGTAGAGATCAAGAAAAACTGTTTTTT.

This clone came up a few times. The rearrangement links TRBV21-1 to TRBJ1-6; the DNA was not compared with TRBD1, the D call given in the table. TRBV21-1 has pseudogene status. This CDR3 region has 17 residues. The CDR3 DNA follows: TGTGCCAGCAGCGCAACGCTTGGGACAGCTAATAATTCACCCCTCCACTTT. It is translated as CASSATLGTANNSPLHF.

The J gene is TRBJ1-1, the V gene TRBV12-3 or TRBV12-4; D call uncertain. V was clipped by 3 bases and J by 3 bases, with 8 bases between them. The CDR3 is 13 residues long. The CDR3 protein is CASSFASDTEAFF. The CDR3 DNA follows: TGTGCCAGCAGTTTCGCCTCGGACACTGAAGCTTTCTTT.

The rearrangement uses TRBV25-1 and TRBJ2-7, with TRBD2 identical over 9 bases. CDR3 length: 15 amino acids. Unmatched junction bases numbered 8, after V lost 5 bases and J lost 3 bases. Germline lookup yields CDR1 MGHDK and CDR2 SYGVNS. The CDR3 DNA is TGTGCCAGCAGTACCCCTAGCGGGAATGTCTACGAGCAGTACTTC. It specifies CASSTPSGNVYEQYF.

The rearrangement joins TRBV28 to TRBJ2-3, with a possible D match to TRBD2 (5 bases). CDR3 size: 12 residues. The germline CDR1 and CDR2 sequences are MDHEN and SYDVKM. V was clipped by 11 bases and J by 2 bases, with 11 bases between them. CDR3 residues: CAVEGDTDTQYF. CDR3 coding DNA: TGTGCCGTAGAGGGAGACACAGATACGCAGTATTTT.

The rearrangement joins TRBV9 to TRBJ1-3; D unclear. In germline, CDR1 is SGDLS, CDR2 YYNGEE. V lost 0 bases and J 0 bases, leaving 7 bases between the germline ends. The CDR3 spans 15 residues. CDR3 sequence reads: CASSVAPSSGNTIYF. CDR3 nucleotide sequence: TGTGCCAGCAGCGTAGCCCCGAGCTCTGGAAACACCATATATTTT. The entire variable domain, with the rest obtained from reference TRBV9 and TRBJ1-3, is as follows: DSGVTQTPKHLITATGQRVTLRCSPRSGDLSVYWYQQSLDQGLQFLIQYYNGEERAKGNILERFSAQQFPDLHSELNLSSLELGDSALYFCASSVAPSSGNTIYFGEGSWLTVV.

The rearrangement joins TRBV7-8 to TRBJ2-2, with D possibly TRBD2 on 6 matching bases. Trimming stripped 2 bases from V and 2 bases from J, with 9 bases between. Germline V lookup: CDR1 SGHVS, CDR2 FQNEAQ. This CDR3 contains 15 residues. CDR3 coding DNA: TGTGCCAGCAGCTTAAGGGACTCTAACACCGGGGAGCTGTTTTTT. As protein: CASSLRDSNTGELFF.

CDR3 amino acids: CASSGLDGENYGYTF. Written as DNA, the CDR3 is TGTGCCAGCAGTGGCCTCGACGGGGAGAACTATGGCTACACCTTC. The rearrangement uses TRBV7-9 and TRBJ1-2; no reliable D call. V lost 6 bases and J 2 bases, leaving 16 bases between the germline ends. The length of the CDR3 is 15 residues. CDR1 is SEHNR and CDR2 is FQNEAQ in the germline V gene (reference sequence).

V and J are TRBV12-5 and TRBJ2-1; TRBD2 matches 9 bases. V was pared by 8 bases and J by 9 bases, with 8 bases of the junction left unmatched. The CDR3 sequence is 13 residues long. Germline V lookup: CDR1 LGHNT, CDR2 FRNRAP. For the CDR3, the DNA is TGTGCTAGTAGCGGGAGGACACCAGGTGAGCAGTTCTTC. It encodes CASSGRTPGEQFF.

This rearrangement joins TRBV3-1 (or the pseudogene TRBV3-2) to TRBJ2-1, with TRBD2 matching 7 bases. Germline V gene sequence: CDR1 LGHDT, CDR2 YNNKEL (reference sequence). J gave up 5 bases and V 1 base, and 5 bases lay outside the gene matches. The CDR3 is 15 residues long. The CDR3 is CASSQGGGRHNEQFF. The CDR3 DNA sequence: TGTGCCAGCAGCCAAGGTGGCGGGAGACACAATGAGCAGTTCTTC.

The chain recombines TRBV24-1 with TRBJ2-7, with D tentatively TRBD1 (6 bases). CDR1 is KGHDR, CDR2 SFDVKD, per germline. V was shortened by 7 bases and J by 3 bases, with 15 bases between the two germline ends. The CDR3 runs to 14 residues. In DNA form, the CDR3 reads TGTGCCACCAGCCCGGGACAAGGGAACTACGAGCAGTACTTC. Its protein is CATSPGQGNYEQYF.